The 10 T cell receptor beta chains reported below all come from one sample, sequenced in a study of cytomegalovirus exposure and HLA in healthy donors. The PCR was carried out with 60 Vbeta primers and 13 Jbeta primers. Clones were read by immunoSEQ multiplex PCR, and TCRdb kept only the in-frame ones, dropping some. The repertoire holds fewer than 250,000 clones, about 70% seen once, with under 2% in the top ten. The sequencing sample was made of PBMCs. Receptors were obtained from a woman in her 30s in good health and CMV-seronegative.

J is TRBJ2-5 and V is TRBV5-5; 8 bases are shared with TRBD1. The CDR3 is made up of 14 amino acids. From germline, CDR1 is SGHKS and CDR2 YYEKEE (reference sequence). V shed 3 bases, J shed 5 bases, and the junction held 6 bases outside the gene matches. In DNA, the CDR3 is TGTGCCAGCAGCTCCTGGACAGGGCGTGAGACCCAGTACTTC. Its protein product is CASSSWTGRETQYF.

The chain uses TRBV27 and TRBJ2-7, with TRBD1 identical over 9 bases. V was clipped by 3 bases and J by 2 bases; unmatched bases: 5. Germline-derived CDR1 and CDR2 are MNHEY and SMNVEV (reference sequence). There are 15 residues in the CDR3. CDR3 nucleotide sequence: TGTGCCAGCAGTTTTGGGGACAGGGTCACCTACGAGCAGTACTTC. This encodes CASSFGDRVTYEQYF.

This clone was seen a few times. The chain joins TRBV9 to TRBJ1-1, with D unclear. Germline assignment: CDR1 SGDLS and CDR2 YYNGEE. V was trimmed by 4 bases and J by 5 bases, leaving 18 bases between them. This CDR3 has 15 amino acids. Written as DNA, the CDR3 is TGTGCCAGCAGCCCCCTAGCGGTCTATGTTACTGAAGCTTTCTTT. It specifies CASSPLAVYVTEAFF.

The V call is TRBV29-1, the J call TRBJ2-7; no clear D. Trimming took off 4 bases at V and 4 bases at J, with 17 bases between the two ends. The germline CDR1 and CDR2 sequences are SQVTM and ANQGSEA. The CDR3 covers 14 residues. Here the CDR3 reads CSVVDSPGRYEQYF. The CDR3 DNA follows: TGCAGCGTTGTCGACTCGCCGGGTCGATACGAGCAGTACTTC.

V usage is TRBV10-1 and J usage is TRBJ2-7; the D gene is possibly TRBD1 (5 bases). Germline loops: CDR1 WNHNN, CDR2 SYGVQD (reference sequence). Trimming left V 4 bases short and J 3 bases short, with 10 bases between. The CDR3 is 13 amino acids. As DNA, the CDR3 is TGCGCCAGCAGTGCAGGGCCTTACTACGAGCAGTACTTC. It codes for CASSAGPYYEQYF.

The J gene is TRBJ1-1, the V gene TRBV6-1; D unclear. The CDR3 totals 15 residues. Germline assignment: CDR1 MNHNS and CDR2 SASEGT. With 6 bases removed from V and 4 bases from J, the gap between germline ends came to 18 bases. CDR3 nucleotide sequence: TGTGCCAGCAGCCCAGAGAGAGGATGGCCCACTGAAGCTTTCTTT. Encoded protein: CASSPERGWPTEAFF.

In DNA form, the CDR3 reads TGTGCCAGCACCGTGAAGGGAGTAGAGACCCAGTACTTC. Residues: CASTVKGVETQYF. This rearrangement joins TRBV21-1 to TRBJ2-5; the table names TRBD2, a call not compared with the DNA. TRBV21-1 is a known pseudogene. This CDR3 region has 13 residues.

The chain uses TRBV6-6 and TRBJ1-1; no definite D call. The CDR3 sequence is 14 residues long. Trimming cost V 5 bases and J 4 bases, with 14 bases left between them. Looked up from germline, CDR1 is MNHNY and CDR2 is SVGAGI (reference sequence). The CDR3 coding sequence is TGTGCCAGCAGTCGAGACAACCAGGCCACTGAAGCTTTCTTT. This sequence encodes CASSRDNQATEAFF.

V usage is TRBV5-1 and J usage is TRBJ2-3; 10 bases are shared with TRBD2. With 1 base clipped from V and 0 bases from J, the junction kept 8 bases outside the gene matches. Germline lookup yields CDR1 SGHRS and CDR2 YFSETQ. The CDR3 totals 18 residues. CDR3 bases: TGCGCCAGCAGCTTGCCTAGCGGGGGCGACGCTAGCACAGATACGCAGTATTTT. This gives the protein CASSLPSGGDASTDTQYF.

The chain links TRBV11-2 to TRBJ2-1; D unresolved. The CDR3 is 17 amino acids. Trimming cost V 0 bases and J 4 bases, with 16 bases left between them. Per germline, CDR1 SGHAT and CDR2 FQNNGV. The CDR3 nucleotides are TGTGCCAGCAGCTTAGAGGGTGCGGCAGTCGTTTACAATGAGCAGTTCTTC. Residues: CASSLEGAAVVYNEQFF.